This passage covers 23 T cell receptor beta chains from one sample sequenced in a study of blood T cell repertoires in COVID-19 (dated by TCRdb to about 2020). The method was the immunoSEQ multiplex PCR assay. The table comes from immuneACCESS by way of TCRdb, which keeps in-frame sequences with V and J called. Part of the clones is missing from these tables; in studies checked, under half for an unresolved V gene and the rest for unknown reasons. Within this sample are over 200,000 clones, with about nine tenths of them counted one time only. The ten largest clones represent around 2.2% of the sample. Sequenced: peripheral blood. The source is a man aged 30 to 45 who had recovered from COVID-19.

Only a few counts were recorded for this clone. This chain links TRBV18 with TRBJ1-1; D is possibly TRBD1 (6 bases). The V and J ends lost 5 bases and 1 base respectively, with 8 bases between them. Germline V CDR1 and CDR2: KGHSH, LQKENI. The CDR3 runs 13 residues. CDR3 bases: TGTGCCAGCTCAGGGGGACAGAACACTGAAGCTTTCTTT. Translation gives CASSGGQNTEAFF.

This chain joins TRBV27 and TRBJ1-2, with D unclear. The CDR3 has 14 residues. The germline V and J ends were trimmed by 6 bases and 2 bases, with 13 bases remaining between them. CDR1 is MNHEY, CDR2 SMNVEV, per germline (reference sequence). CDR3 in DNA: TGTGCCAGCAGCGACACGACGGGAAACTATGGCTACACCTTC. As protein: CASSDTTGNYGYTF.

This clone was recorded only once. The chain joins TRBV5-1 to TRBJ1-1, with 8 bases identical to TRBD1. CDR1 SGHRS and CDR2 YFSETQ come from the germline V gene. There are 15 residues in the CDR3. After removal of 2 bases from V and 5 bases from J, the junction contained 8 bases not matched to a gene. This CDR3 is CASSFTGGVGTEAFF. The CDR3 DNA follows: TGCGCCAGCAGCTTTACAGGGGGAGTGGGAACTGAAGCTTTCTTT.

V is TRBV5-1 and J is TRBJ1-4; a weak D match, TRBD1 (6 bases). The CDR3 covers 14 residues. Trimming removed 1 base from V and 7 bases from J, with 11 bases in between. Germline V gene data show CDR1 as SGHRS and CDR2 as YFSETQ. The CDR3 DNA follows: TGCGCCAGCAGCTTGATGGGGGCAGGTGAAAAACTGTTTTTT. Encoded protein: CASSLMGAGEKLFF.

The chain uses TRBV10-3 and TRBJ2-7; D might be TRBD2 (6 bases). There are 13 residues in the CDR3. The V gene lost 6 bases and the J gene lost 2 bases, with 11 bases spanning the gap. In germline, CDR1 is ENHRY, CDR2 SYGVKD. The CDR3 spells CAIRGEDTYEQYF. The CDR3 region has the DNA TGTGCCATCAGGGGGGAGGATACCTACGAGCAGTACTTC.

The chain links TRBV11-2 to TRBJ1-1, with D hard to call. The CDR3 extends over 13 amino acids. Germline CDR1 is SGHAT and CDR2 is FQNNGV. V was cut by 5 bases and J by 4 bases, with 11 bases left in between. CDR3 residues: CASSPSRSTEAFF. The CDR3 DNA reads TGTGCCAGCAGCCCGTCGCGATCCACTGAAGCTTTCTTT.

This chain joins TRBV9 and TRBJ1-5; TRBD1 matches 8 bases. V trimming: 3 bases; J trimming: 6 bases; junction bases outside the gene matches: 5. The CDR3 extends over 14 amino acids. Germline V gene data show CDR1 as SGDLS and CDR2 as YYNGEE. The CDR3 loop is CASSAGQESQPQHF. The CDR3 region has the DNA TGTGCCAGCAGCGCGGGACAGGAGAGTCAGCCCCAGCATTTT.

The J gene is TRBJ1-2, the V gene TRBV6-2 or TRBV6-3; D uncertain. This CDR3 region has 13 residues. The germline CDR1 and CDR2 sequences are MNHEY and SVGEGT. The germline V and J ends were trimmed by 4 bases and 4 bases, with 10 bases remaining between them. The CDR3, as DNA: TGTGCCAGCAGTTTCCTAGTCGTCTATGGCTACACCTTC. Protein: CASSFLVVYGYTF.

The chain employs TRBV7-2 and TRBJ1-2, with D possibly TRBD1 on 5 matching bases. This CDR3 region has 17 residues. Trimming cost V 5 bases and J 2 bases, with 21 bases left between them. In germline, CDR1 is SGHTA, CDR2 FQGNSA. The CDR3 DNA is TGTGCCAGCAGCCAACAACAGGATTTCAGTCTGAACTATGGCTACACCTTC. This translates into CASSQQQDFSLNYGYTF. The variable domain in full, completed from reference TRBV7-2 and TRBJ1-2, reads GAGVSQSPSNKVTEKGKDVELRCDPISGHTALYWYRQSLGQGLEFLIYFQGNSAPDKSGLPSDRFSAERTGGSVSTLTIQRTQQEDSAVYLCASSQQQDFSLNYGYTFGSGTRLTVV.

In this sample, this clone turned up once. The V call is TRBV15, the J call TRBJ1-2; D not certain. This CDR3 is built from 18 residues. The germline V gene has CDR1 LNHNV and CDR2 YYDKDF (reference sequence). With 0 bases removed from V and 1 base from J, the gap between germline ends came to 18 bases. The CDR3 region is CATSRDRVAAVLNYGYTF. The CDR3 DNA reads TGTGCCACCAGCAGAGATCGGGTAGCAGCAGTTCTTAACTATGGCTACACCTTC.

This chain joins TRBV12-3 or TRBV12-4 and TRBJ2-5; TRBD1 aligns across 9 bases. This CDR3 is built from 13 residues. Unmatched junction bases numbered 8, after V lost 10 bases and J lost 5 bases. The CDR3 DNA is TGTGCCATACAGGGGGCTGGAGGGGAGACCCAGTACTTC. It specifies CAIQGAGGETQYF.

The sample holds a few counts of this clone. The V and J genes are TRBV6-1 and TRBJ2-4; 9 positions match TRBD1. Germline trimming cut 1 base from V and 6 bases from J; bases unmatched to any gene: 4. This CDR3 is built from 15 residues. Germline values: CDR1 MNHNS, CDR2 SASEGT. CDR3 coding DNA: TGTGCCAGCAGTGAAGATGGGACAGGGAGAAACATTCAGTACTTC. This codes for CASSEDGTGRNIQYF.

The chain joins TRBV5-1 to TRBJ2-3, with TRBD2 identical over 9 bases. There are 15 residues in the CDR3. Losses at the gene ends were 2 bases for V and 2 bases for J; bases not matched to a gene: 3. Per the germline V gene, CDR1 is SGHRS and CDR2 is YFSETQ. The CDR3 loop is CASSFPSGNTDTQYF. As DNA, the CDR3 is TGCGCCAGCAGCTTCCCTAGCGGGAACACAGATACGCAGTATTTT.

This sequence joins TRBV15 and TRBJ1-2; tentatively, D is TRBD1 (6 bases). The CDR3 loop spans 14 amino acids. Germline CDR1 reads LNHNV; CDR2 reads YYDKDF (reference sequence). Trimming left V 10 bases short and J 7 bases short, with 22 bases between. The CDR3 is CAIDKDGGRSGYTF. As DNA, the CDR3 is TGTGCCATAGACAAGGATGGGGGCAGGAGTGGCTACACCTTC.

This chain's CDR3 is CSVGDRANYGYTF. The CDR3 DNA follows: TGCAGCGTTGGGGACAGAGCTAACTATGGCTACACCTTC. V gene TRBV29-1 combines with J gene TRBJ1-2; 7 nucleotides match TRBD1. The germline CDR1 and CDR2 sequences are SQVTM and ANQGSEA. V trimming: 4 bases; J trimming: 0 bases; junction bases outside the gene matches: 2. This CDR3 has 13 residues.

The chain carries TRBV6-5 and TRBJ2-3, with 9 bases fitting TRBD1. V lost 6 bases to trimming and J lost 5 bases; unmatched junction nucleotides: 6. Germline CDR1 and CDR2: MNHEY and SVGAGI. The CDR3 sequence is 14 residues long. The CDR3 DNA sequence: TGTGCCAGCAGGGACAGGGGATCGGAAGATACGCAGTATTTT. The encoded protein is CASRDRGSEDTQYF.

The CDR3 protein is CASSPLGSGGDTQYF. The DNA of the CDR3 is TGCGCCAGCAGTCCTCTTGGTAGCGGGGGAGATACGCAGTATTTT. This chain uses TRBV10-2 with TRBJ2-3; the match to TRBD2 covers 9 bases. The germline V gene has CDR1 WSHSY and CDR2 SAAADI. The ends lost 5 bases at V and 5 bases at J; junction bases unmatched: 8. The CDR3 runs to 15 residues.

There are many counts of this clone. The chain recombines TRBV6-5 with TRBJ1-2; 9 nucleotides line up with TRBD1. Germline assignment: CDR1 MNHEY and CDR2 SVGAGI. This CDR3 spans 15 amino acids. Germline trimming cut 3 bases from V and 5 bases from J; bases unmatched to any gene: 7. The CDR3 DNA reads as TGTGCCAGCAGTTATTCCTCCGGACAGGGGTATGGCTACACCTTC. Residues: CASSYSSGQGYGYTF.

The chain combines TRBV6-5 with TRBJ2-7; TRBD2 is a possible D gene (5 bases). The CDR3 spans 15 residues. The germline V gene encodes CDR1 MNHEY and CDR2 SVGAGI. V was clipped by 3 bases and J by 3 bases, with 15 bases between them. As DNA, the CDR3 is TGTGCCAGCAGTTATGGCCCCCCGGGGAACTACGAGCAGTACTTC. Its translation: CASSYGPPGNYEQYF.

This chain joins TRBV5-6 and TRBJ1-4; the D is unclear. Germline CDR1 reads SGHDT; CDR2 reads YYEEEE. V lost 0 bases and J 0 bases, leaving 9 bases between the germline ends. The CDR3 totals 16 residues. CDR3 in amino acids: CASSLGQFATNEKLFF. CDR3 DNA sequence: TGTGCCAGCAGCTTGGGACAATTTGCAACTAATGAAAAACTGTTTTTT.

The chain uses TRBV6-6 and TRBJ1-1; D not resolved. Germline V gives CDR1 MNHNY, CDR2 SVGAGI (reference sequence). The CDR3 length is 14 residues. V was shortened by 4 bases and J by 0 bases, with 9 bases between the two germline ends. The CDR3 DNA reads TGTGCCAGCAGTTCGACATCTTTGAACACTGAAGCTTTCTTT. It yields the protein CASSSTSLNTEAFF.

This rearrangement joins TRBV7-9 to TRBJ2-1; TRBD2 matches 7 bases. This CDR3 has 18 residues. Looked up from germline, CDR1 is SEHNR and CDR2 is FQNEAQ (reference sequence). The ends lost 5 bases at V and 1 base at J; junction bases unmatched: 14. CDR3 in DNA: TGTGCCAGCAGCCCCACTGAGGGCGGGGGACGGTCCTACAATGAGCAGTTCTTC. This gives the protein CASSPTEGGGRSYNEQFF.

The CDR3: CASRDRGTRGNQPQHF. CDR3 bases: TGTGCCAGCCGGGACAGGGGGACAAGGGGCAATCAGCCCCAGCATTTT. The J gene is TRBJ1-5, the V gene TRBV27; the match to TRBD1 covers 11 bases. Trimming cost V 8 bases and J 2 bases; bases outside gene matches: 8. The V gene's germline CDR1 is MNHEY and CDR2 SMNVEV (reference sequence). CDR3 size: 16 residues.